These T cell receptor beta chains were read from a single sample in a study of blood T cell repertoires in COVID-19. Libraries were prepared by immunoSEQ multiplex PCR; TCRdb keeps only in-frame clonotypes and omits some of them. In the table there are some 33,000 clones, 65% to 90% of which are singletons. The sequenced sample was peripheral blood. These receptors came from a human donor in a cohort sampled during active COVID-19. Each CDR3 is given with its conserved first and last residue. D genes are given only for firm matches. The size field is filled for only some rows; it gives once, few, many or a size class.

TRBJ1-4 | TRBD1 | TRBV7-9 | few | TGTGCCAGCAGCCGGGACAGAACAAATGAAAAACTGTTTTTT | CASSRDRTNEKLFF
TRBJ2-7 | - | TRBV30 | - | TGTGCCTGGAGCGCCAGGGGGGAAACCCCCTACGAGCAGTACTTC | CAWSARGETPYEQYF
TRBJ1-2 | TRBD1 | TRBV19 | - | TGTGCCAGCAGCCCGGACAGGGTTTGGGGGGTGAATGGCTACACCTTC | CASSPDRVWGVNGYTF
TRBJ2-1 | - | TRBV7-8 | - | TGTGCCAGCAGGGACGGGGTTTACAATGAGCAGTTCTTC | CASRDGVYNEQFF
TRBJ1-2 | TRBD1 | TRBV29-1 | - | TGCAGCGTTCGACAGGGGGCAAGCTATGGCTACACCTTC | CSVRQGASYGYTF
TRBJ2-1 | - | TRBV5-1 | - | TGCGCCACCAAGGGGTACAATGAGCAGTTCTTC | CATKGYNEQFF
TRBJ2-7 | TRBD1 | TRBV5-6 | - | TGTGCCAGCAGCTTGGGGGACAGGGTTTCAAACTTC | CASSLGDRVSNF
TRBJ2-7 | TRBD1 | TRBV6-5 | - | TGTGCCAGCAGGTTACCCGGGACAGTAAAATACGAGCAGTACTTC | CASRLPGTVKYEQYF
TRBJ1-5 | - | TRBV6-2/TRBV6-3 | few | TGTGCCAGCAGTTACCCGACAGGTCACAATCAGCCCCAGCATTTT | CASSYPTGHNQPQHF
TRBJ2-4 | TRBD2 | TRBV5-8 | - | TGTGCCAGCAGCTTAGGACTAGGGAAAAACATTCAGTACTTC | CASSLGLGKNIQYF
TRBJ1-2 | - | TRBV9 | - | TGTGCCAGCAGCGGCGACTCCTTCTTAAGGGTGGGAGAGGTTGGCTACACCTTC | CASSGDSFLRVGEVGYTF
TRBJ1-2 | - | TRBV7-2 | few | TGTGCCAGCAGCGCGGCAAGGGGTTCGGATGGCTACACCTTC | CASSAARGSDGYTF
TRBJ1-1 | - | TRBV9 | - | TGTGCCAGCAGTGGGGGCCCGGACACTGAAGCTTTCTTT | CASSGGPDTEAFF
TRBJ2-5 | TRBD2 | TRBV11-1 | - | TGTGCCAGCAGCGGAAGTAGCGGGAAGGAAGAGACCCAGTACTTC | CASSGSSGKEETQYF
TRBJ2-2 | TRBD2 | TRBV27 | - | TGTGCCAGCCGGGGGGCGGGGGGGCCCACCGGGGAGCTGTTTTTT | CASRGAGGPTGELFF
TRBJ1-5 | - | TRBV5-1 | - | TGCGCCAGCAGCTTGGACGGGGGGGGAAGTGATCAGCCCCAGCATTTT | CASSLDGGGSDQPQHF
TRBJ1-6 | TRBD1 | TRBV7-8 | - | TGTGCCAGCAGCCGGACAGGGATTCCAAATTCACCCCTCCACTTT | CASSRTGIPNSPLHF
TRBJ2-5 | - | TRBV30 | - | TGTGCCTGGAGTGACCTCGCACAGCAAGAGACCCAGTACTTC | CAWSDLAQQETQYF
TRBJ2-2 | TRBD1 | TRBV7-6 | many | TGTGCCAGCACCCGAGGACAGGGCGGCACCGGGGAGCTGTTTTTT | CASTRGQGGTGELFF
TRBJ2-2 | - | TRBV4-3 | - | TGCGCCAGCAGCCAAGATCTGGGGGGGAACACCGGGGAGCTGTTTTTT | CASSQDLGGNTGELFF
TRBJ1-2 | - | TRBV6-5 | - | TGTGCCAGCAGTATACAGCTTAAGAACTATGGCTACACCTTC | CASSIQLKNYGYTF
TRBJ2-7 | TRBD1 | TRBV4-1 | - | TGCGCCAGCAGCCCCTCCCCGGGACAGGGAAGGGACGAGCAGTACTTC | CASSPSPGQGRDEQYF
TRBJ2-3 | TRBD2 | TRBV9 | - | TGTGCCAGCAGCCCCGGACTAGCGGTCCCCTTAGAGGCAGATACGCAGTATTTT | CASSPGLAVPLEADTQYF
TRBJ2-7 | TRBD2 | TRBV5-5 | - | TGTGCCAGCAGCTTAACTAGCGGGGTCTACGAGCAGTACTTC | CASSLTSGVYEQYF
TRBJ2-2 | - | TRBV27 | - | TGTGCCAGCAGTTCAACTCGAGGAGGAGGCACCGGGGAGCTGTTTTTT | CASSSTRGGGTGELFF
TRBJ2-3 | TRBD2 | TRBV9 | - | TGTGCCAGCAGCAACTTAGCGGGGGCCACAGATACGCAGTATTTT | CASSNLAGATDTQYF
TRBJ2-2 | TRBD1 | TRBV6-6 | once | TGTGCCAGCAGGGAAATCGGACAGGGGGCCGGGGAGCTGTTTTTT | CASREIGQGAGELFF
TRBJ2-6 | TRBD1 | TRBV2 | - | TGTGCCAGCAGGGGACAGGGGGCCAGTTACTCTGGGGCCAACGTCCTGACTTTC | CASRGQGASYSGANVLTF
TRBJ1-2 | - | TRBV3-1/TRBV3-2 | - | TGTGCCAGCAGCCACCTTCGAAGGGGCGACTATGGCTACACCTTC | CASSHLRRGDYGYTF
TRBJ2-7 | - | TRBV18 | - | TGTGCCAGCTCACCACAGGGAGCCTACGAGCAGTACTTC | CASSPQGAYEQYF
TRBJ2-5 | - | TRBV19 | - | TGTGCCAGTAGTTTATTGGACAGGGAGGGGGAGACCCAGTACTTC | CASSLLDREGETQYF
TRBJ1-1 | TRBD1 | TRBV14 | - | TGTGCCAGCAGCCAAAGACAGGGTACGGGGAACACTGAAGCTTTCTTT | CASSQRQGTGNTEAFF
TRBJ2-2 | TRBD2 | TRBV18 | once | TGTGCCAGCTCACCACCTAGCGGGGTCACCGGGGAGCTGTTTTTT | CASSPPSGVTGELFF
TRBJ1-3 | - | TRBV28 | - | TGTGCCAGCAACACCGGGGGCTCTGGAAACACCATATATTTT | CASNTGGSGNTIYF
TRBJ1-2 | - | TRBV7-9 | - | TGTGCCAGCAGCCCCTCCCCCAACTATGGCTACACCTTC | CASSPSPNYGYTF
TRBJ2-7 | TRBD2 | TRBV24-1 | - | TGTGCCACCAGCGCCTTATCGGGGGGCTCCTACGAGCAGTACTTC | CATSALSGGSYEQYF
TRBJ1-2 | TRBD1 | TRBV9 | - | TGTGCCAGCAGCGCCCGACAGGGGGCGGATGGCTACACCTTC | CASSARQGADGYTF
TRBJ1-4 | TRBD1 | TRBV7-9 | - | TGTGCCAGCAGCTTAACGGGACAGACTAATCAAAAACTGTTTTTT | CASSLTGQTNQKLFF
TRBJ2-1 | TRBD2 | TRBV4-3 | few | TGCGCCAGCAGCCCTGTAGCGGGGGATTCCTACAATGAGCAGTTCTTC | CASSPVAGDSYNEQFF
TRBJ1-3 | - | TRBV3-1/TRBV3-2 | once | TGTGCCAGCAGCCAAGGGTACAGAAACACCATATATTTT | CASSQGYRNTIYF